Below, 17 T cell receptor beta chains from the same sample are listed, as sequenced in a study of IL-17A CD8 T cells in psoriatic arthritis synovium. The library was prepared using the immunoSEQ multiplex PCR assay. The table comes from immuneACCESS by way of TCRdb, which keeps in-frame sequences with V and J called. Part of the clones is missing from these tables; in studies checked, under half for an unresolved V gene and the rest for unknown reasons. The sample records around 1,300 clones, about three quarters of which are singletons. About 15% of the sample rests with the top ten. Magnetically isolated CD3+ T cells were stimulated less than 1.8 hours with PMA and ionomycin, then labeled by IL-17A and IFNgamma cytokine secretion assays. Synovial fluid effusions were drawn by aspiration from the actively inflamed joints of psoriatic arthritis patients. Material: IL-17A+ (IFN-gamma+/-) memory CD8+ T cells from synovial fluid. The sample's cell subset or site, from its label and the paper: IL-17A+IFNgamma+/- memory CD8+ (Tc17) cells. The receptors were sampled from a human donor with psoriatic arthritis.

The chain uses TRBV6-9 and TRBJ1-1; D gene unclear. V dropped 3 bases and J dropped 3 bases, with 8 bases sitting between them. The CDR3 runs 13 residues. The germline V gene encodes CDR1 MNHGY and CDR2 SVAAGI. Written as DNA, the CDR3 is TGTGCCAGCAGTTACGACGGGGACACTGAAGCTTTCTTT. Protein sequence: CASSYDGDTEAFF.

The chain employs TRBV6-1 and TRBJ2-1; tentatively, D is TRBD1 or TRBD2 (5 bases each). Trimming left V 3 bases short and J 6 bases short, with 15 bases between. This CDR3 region has 15 residues. The V gene's germline CDR1 is MNHNS and CDR2 SASEGT. CDR3 amino acids: CASSEGPSNSNEQFF. The CDR3 DNA reads TGTGCCAGCAGTGAGGGACCTTCAAATTCCAATGAGCAGTTCTTC.

The chain recombines TRBV28 with TRBJ1-5, with D unclear. The length of the CDR3 is 14 residues. CDR1 is MDHEN and CDR2 is SYDVKM in the germline V gene. The V and J ends lost 8 bases and 7 bases respectively, with 18 bases between them. The CDR3 DNA reads as TGTGCCAGCGGCCCCTTGGGGAACAAGCAGCCCCAGCATTTT. It specifies CASGPLGNKQPQHF.

The chain is built from TRBV6-5 and TRBJ2-1; TRBD2 matches at 8 bases. The CDR3 contains 15 residues. Trimming cost V 6 bases and J 2 bases; bases outside gene matches: 6. Germline V lookup: CDR1 MNHEY, CDR2 SVGAGI. The CDR3 nucleotides read TGTGCCAGCAGCCCCGGGCGGGGGGCCTACAATGAGCAGTTCTTC. It encodes CASSPGRGAYNEQFF.

V usage is TRBV19 and J usage is TRBJ1-5; no clear D gene. Deletions cut 1 base from V and 0 bases from J, with 4 bases between. Germline V gives CDR1 LNHDA, CDR2 SQIVND (reference sequence). The CDR3 sequence is 14 residues long. DNA for the CDR3: TGTGCCAGTAGTATAGGGTATAGCAATCAGCCCCAGCATTTT. Translated, it gives CASSIGYSNQPQHF.

The J gene is TRBJ2-1, the V gene TRBV5-1, with 8 bases lining up with TRBD2. The CDR3 runs to 14 residues. Germline assignment: CDR1 SGHRS and CDR2 YFSETQ. V shed 9 bases, J shed 7 bases, and the junction held 12 bases outside the gene matches. The CDR3 DNA sequence: TGCGCCATCAAACCGGCGGGGGGCGGGAATGAGCAGTTCTTC. This translates into CAIKPAGGGNEQFF. Full variable domain (rest looked up from reference TRBV5-1 and TRBJ2-1): KAGVTQTPRYLIKTRGQQVTLSCSPISGHRSVSWYQQTPGQGLQFLFEYFSETQRNKGNFPGRFSGRQFSNSRSEMNVSTLELGDSALYLCAIKPAGGGNEQFFGPGTRLTVL.

The rearrangement joins TRBV25-1 to TRBJ1-5; the D is unclear. Trimming removed 0 bases at V and 3 bases at J, with 6 bases between. CDR1 and CDR2 from the germline V gene are MGHDK and SYGVNS. The CDR3 has 14 amino acids. The CDR3 DNA reads TGTGCCAGCAGTGAATACAGCCTCAATCAGCCCCAGCATTTT. Translated, it gives CASSEYSLNQPQHF. Filled out from reference TRBV25-1 and TRBJ1-5, the complete variable domain reads EADIYQTPRYLVIGTGKKITLECSQTMGHDKMYWYQQDPGMELHLIHYSYGVNSTEKGDLSSESTVSRIRTEHFPLTLESARPSHTSQYLCASSEYSLNQPQHFGDGTRLSIL.

V and J are TRBV6-1 and TRBJ1-5, with 7 nucleotides matching TRBD1. After removal of 6 bases from V and 3 bases from J, the junction contained 5 bases not matched to a gene. CDR1 is MNHNS, CDR2 SASEGT, per germline. CDR3 length equals 14 residues. The CDR3 sequence is CASSTGTDNQPQHF. CDR3 nucleotides: TGTGCCAGCAGCACCGGGACAGACAATCAGCCCCAGCATTTT.

This clone appeared once. The chain joins TRBV5-6 to TRBJ1-3; TRBD1 aligns across 7 bases. The CDR3 is made up of 16 amino acids. The germline gives CDR1 SGHDT, CDR2 YYEEEE. The V segment lost 3 bases and the J segment 4 bases; nucleotides outside the gene matches: 10. CDR3 amino acids: CASSSPDRAKGNTIYF. In DNA form, the CDR3 reads TGTGCCAGCAGCTCTCCAGACAGGGCCAAAGGAAACACCATATATTTT. The whole variable domain, remainder taken from reference TRBV5-6 and TRBJ1-3, is DAGVTQSPTHLIKTRGQQVTLRCSPKSGHDTVSWYQQALGQGPQFIFQYYEEEERQRGNFPDRFSGHQFPNYSSELNVNALLLGDSALYLCASSSPDRAKGNTIYFGEGSWLTVV.

The chain is built from TRBV7-9 and TRBJ2-1; D may be TRBD2 (6 bases). From germline, CDR1 is SEHNR and CDR2 FQNEAQ (reference sequence). The length of the CDR3 is 16 residues. V was pared by 4 bases and J by 0 bases, with 13 bases between. The CDR3 DNA reads as TGTGCCAGCAGCTCCGGGACTGGTAGCTCCTACAATGAGCAGTTCTTC. It yields the protein CASSSGTGSSYNEQFF. The full variable domain, its missing parts supplied by reference TRBV7-9 and TRBJ2-1, is DTGVSQNPRHKITKRGQNVTFRCDPISEHNRLYWYRQTLGQGPEFLTYFQNEAQLEKSRLLSDRFSAERPKGSFSTLEIQRTEQGDSAMYLCASSSGTGSSYNEQFFGPGTRLTVL.

The chain couples TRBV19 to TRBJ2-7; D is unclear. Trimming removed 5 bases from V and 1 base from J, with 12 bases in between. Germline CDR1 and CDR2: LNHDA and SQIVND (reference sequence). The CDR3 totals 14 residues. The CDR3 nucleotides read TGTGCCAGTAGTTACGGCAAATTTTCCTACGAGCAGTACTTC. It is translated as CASSYGKFSYEQYF.

The rearrangement links TRBV25-1 to TRBJ2-3; D call uncertain. Germline values: CDR1 MGHDK, CDR2 SYGVNS. V was trimmed by 4 bases and J by 2 bases, leaving 10 bases between them. CDR3 length: 14 residues. CDR3 in DNA: TGTGCCAGCAGTGCGAGCAGTCTCACAGATACGCAGTATTTT. It is translated as CASSASSLTDTQYF.

V and J are TRBV19 and TRBJ1-5; possibly TRBD1 for D (5 bases). The CDR3 extends over 14 amino acids. The germline V and J ends were trimmed by 4 bases and 2 bases, with 9 bases remaining between them. CDR1 is LNHDA and CDR2 is SQIVND in the germline V gene (reference sequence). The CDR3 DNA reads TGTGCCAGTAGTAATACAGGCCGCAATCAGCCCCAGCATTTT. This sequence encodes CASSNTGRNQPQHF.

The chain carries TRBV11-2 and TRBJ2-7; 9 bases are a match to TRBD2. CDR3 length: 14 residues. V trimming: 4 bases; J trimming: 3 bases; junction bases outside the gene matches: 4. CDR1 and CDR2 from the germline V gene are SGHAT and FQNNGV. The DNA for the CDR3 is TGTGCCAGCAGCTACGAAGCGGGGGGCTACGAGCAGTACTTC. It is translated as CASSYEAGGYEQYF.

V usage is TRBV9 and J usage is TRBJ1-1; 8 positions match TRBD1. Unmatched junction bases numbered 11, after V lost 3 bases and J lost 4 bases. CDR1 is SGDLS and CDR2 is YYNGEE in the germline V gene. This CDR3 has 16 residues. For the CDR3, the DNA is TGTGCCAGCAGCGGAAGTCCACAGGGGGTAGGCACTGAAGCTTTCTTT. Its translation is CASSGSPQGVGTEAFF.

Only a few counts were recorded for this clone. The chain combines TRBV19 with TRBJ1-2, with 11 positions matching TRBD1. The CDR3 has 15 residues. The V gene's germline CDR1 is LNHDA and CDR2 SQIVND (reference sequence). V was pared by 5 bases and J by 4 bases, with 6 bases of the junction left unmatched. The CDR3 region is CASSAWTGGSYGYTF. CDR3 DNA sequence: TGTGCCAGTAGTGCTTGGACAGGGGGCAGCTATGGCTACACCTTC.

The rearrangement links TRBV6-1 to TRBJ1-6, with D hard to call. The CDR3 is made up of 14 amino acids. V lost 2 bases to trimming and J lost 6 bases, with 8 bases between them. Germline V gene sequence: CDR1 MNHNS, CDR2 SASEGT. Here the CDR3 reads CASSERGSNSPLHF. CDR3 DNA: TGTGCCAGCAGTGAACGGGGTTCTAATTCACCCCTCCACTTT.